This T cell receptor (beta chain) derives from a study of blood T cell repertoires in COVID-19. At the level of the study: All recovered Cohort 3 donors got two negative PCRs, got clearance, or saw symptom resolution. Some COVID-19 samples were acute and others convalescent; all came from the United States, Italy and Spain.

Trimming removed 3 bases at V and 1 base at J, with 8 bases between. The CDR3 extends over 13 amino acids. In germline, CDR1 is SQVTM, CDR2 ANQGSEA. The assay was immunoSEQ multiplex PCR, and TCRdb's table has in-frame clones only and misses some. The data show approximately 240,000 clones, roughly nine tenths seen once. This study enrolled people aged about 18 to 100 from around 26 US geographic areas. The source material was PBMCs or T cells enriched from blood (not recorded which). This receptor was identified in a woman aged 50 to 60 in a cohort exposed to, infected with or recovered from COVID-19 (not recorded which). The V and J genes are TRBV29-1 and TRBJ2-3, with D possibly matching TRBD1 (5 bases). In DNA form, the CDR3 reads TGCAGCGTTGATTTGACAGGCACAGATACGCAGTATTTT. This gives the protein CSVDLTGTDTQYF.